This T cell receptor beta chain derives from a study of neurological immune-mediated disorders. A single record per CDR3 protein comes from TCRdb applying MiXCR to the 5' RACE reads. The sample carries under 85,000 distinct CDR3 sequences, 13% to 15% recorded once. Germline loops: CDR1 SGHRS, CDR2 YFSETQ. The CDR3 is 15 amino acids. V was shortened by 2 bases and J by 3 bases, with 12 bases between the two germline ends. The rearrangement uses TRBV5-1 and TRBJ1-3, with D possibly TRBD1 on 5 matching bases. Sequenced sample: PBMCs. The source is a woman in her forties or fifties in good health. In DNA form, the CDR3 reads TGCGCCAGCAGCTTCCAGGGTTCGGATGGAAACACCATATATTTT. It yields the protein CASSFQGSDGNTIYF. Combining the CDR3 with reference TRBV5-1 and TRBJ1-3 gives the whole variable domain KAGVTQTPRYLIKTRGQQVTLSCSPISGHRSVSWYQQTPGQGLQFLFEYFSETQRNKGNFPGRFSGRQFSNSRSEMNVSTLELGDSALYLCASSFQGSDGNTIYFGEGSWLTVV.